The T cell receptor (beta chain) under discussion was sequenced for a study of radiotherapy plus CTLA-4 blockade in lung cancer. In the study overall: Roughly 17% of patients responded objectively, and roughly 31% achieved disease control. Broader study findings: The best prediction of response reportedly came from early blood T cell clone dynamics, with interferon-beta.

For this clone: As yet, its antigen is unknown.

Produced via immunoSEQ multiplex PCR; TCRdb's table is partial and in-frame only. The table includes about 120,000 clones, about nine tenths detected once. This CDR3 is built from 17 residues. The V gene end was trimmed by 1 base and the J gene end by 6 bases; junction bases not matched to a gene: 11. Germline loops: CDR1 SEHNR, CDR2 FQNEAQ (reference sequence). The source is a human donor with non-small cell lung cancer that progressed on radiotherapy plus ipilimumab. The V call is TRBV7-9, the J call TRBJ2-1; 8 positions agree with TRBD2. Sequenced material: peripheral blood, taken from a patient treated with radiotherapy plus ipilimumab. The CDR3 nucleotides are TGTGCCAGCAGCTTAGGGCGTGGACTAGCTGGGGCCAATGAGCAGTTCTTC. The encoded protein is CASSLGRGLAGANEQFF.